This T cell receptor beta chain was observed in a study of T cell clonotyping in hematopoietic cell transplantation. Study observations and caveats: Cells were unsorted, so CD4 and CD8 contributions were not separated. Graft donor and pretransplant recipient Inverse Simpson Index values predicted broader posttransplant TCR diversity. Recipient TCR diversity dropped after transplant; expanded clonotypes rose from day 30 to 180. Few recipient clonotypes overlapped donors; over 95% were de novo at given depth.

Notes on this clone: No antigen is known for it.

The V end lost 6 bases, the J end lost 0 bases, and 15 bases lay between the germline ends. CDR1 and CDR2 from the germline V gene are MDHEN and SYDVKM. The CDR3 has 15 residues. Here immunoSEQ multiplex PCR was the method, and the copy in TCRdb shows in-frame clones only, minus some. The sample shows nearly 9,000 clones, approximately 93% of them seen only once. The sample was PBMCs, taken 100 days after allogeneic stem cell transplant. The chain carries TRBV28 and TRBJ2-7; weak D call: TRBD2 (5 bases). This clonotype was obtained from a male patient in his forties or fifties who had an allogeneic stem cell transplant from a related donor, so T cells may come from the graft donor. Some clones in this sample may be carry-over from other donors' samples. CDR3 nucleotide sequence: TGTGCCAGCAGCGGCGCTAGCCTCAGCTCCTACGAGCAGTACTTC. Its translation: CASSGASLSSYEQYF. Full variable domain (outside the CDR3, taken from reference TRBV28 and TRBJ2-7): DVKVTQSSRYLVKRTGEKVFLECVQDMDHENMFWYRQDPGLGLRLIYFSYDVKMKEKGDIPEGYSVSREKKERFSLILESASTNQTSMYLCASSGASLSSYEQYFGPGTRLTVT.